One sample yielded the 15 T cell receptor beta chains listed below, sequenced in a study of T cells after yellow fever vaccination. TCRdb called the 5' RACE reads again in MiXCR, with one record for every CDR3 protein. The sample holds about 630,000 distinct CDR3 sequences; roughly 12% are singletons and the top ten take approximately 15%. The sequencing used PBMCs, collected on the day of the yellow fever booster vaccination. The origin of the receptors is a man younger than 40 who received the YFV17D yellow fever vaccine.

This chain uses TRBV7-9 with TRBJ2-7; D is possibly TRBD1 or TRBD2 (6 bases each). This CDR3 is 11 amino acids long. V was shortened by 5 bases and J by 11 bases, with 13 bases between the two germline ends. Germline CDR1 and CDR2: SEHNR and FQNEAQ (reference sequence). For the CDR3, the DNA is TGTGCCAGCAGCCTCGGTAGGGGGGAGTACTTC. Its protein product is CASSLGRGEYF.

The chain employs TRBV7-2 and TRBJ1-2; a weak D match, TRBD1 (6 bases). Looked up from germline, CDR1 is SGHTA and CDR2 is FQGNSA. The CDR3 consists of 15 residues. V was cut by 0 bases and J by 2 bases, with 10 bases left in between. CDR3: CASSLAVGGNYGYTF. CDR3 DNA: TGTGCCAGCAGCTTAGCGGTTGGGGGCAACTATGGCTACACCTTC.

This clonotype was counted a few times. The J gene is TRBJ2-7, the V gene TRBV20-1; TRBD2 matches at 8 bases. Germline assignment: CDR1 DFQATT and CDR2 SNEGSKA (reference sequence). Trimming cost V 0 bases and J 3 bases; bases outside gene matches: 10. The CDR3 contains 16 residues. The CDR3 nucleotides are TGCAGTGCTAGAGATTGGGGAGCGGGAGTTATCTACGAGCAGTACTTC. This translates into CSARDWGAGVIYEQYF.

CDR3 loop: CSANRMAPGLQMDTQYF. The CDR3 coding sequence is TGCAGTGCTAACCGGATGGCGCCGGGACTGCAAATGGATACGCAGTATTTT. The rearrangement uses TRBV20-1 and TRBJ2-3; the D gene is possibly TRBD2 (6 bases). Germline V gene lookup returns CDR1 DFQATT and CDR2 SNEGSKA (reference sequence). V lost 4 bases, J lost 6 bases, and 26 bases lay in between. The CDR3 is made up of 17 amino acids.

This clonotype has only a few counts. The CDR3 nucleotides are TGCGCCAGCAGTTCCGCCGAAGCGGGAGTAGGCAATGAGCAGTTCTTC. Translated, it gives CASSSAEAGVGNEQFF. The chain recombines TRBV5-1 with TRBJ2-1; 8 positions agree with TRBD2. Germline V gene sequence: CDR1 SGHRS, CDR2 YFSETQ. The CDR3 is made up of 16 amino acids. The V and J ends lost 5 bases and 6 bases, in that order; junction bases with no gene match: 13.

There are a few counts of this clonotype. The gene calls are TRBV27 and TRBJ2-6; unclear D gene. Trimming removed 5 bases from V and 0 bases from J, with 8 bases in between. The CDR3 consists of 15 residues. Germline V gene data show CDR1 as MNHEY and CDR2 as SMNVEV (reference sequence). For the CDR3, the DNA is TGTGCCAGCAGTGTACATCGCTCTGGGGCCAACGTCCTGACTTTC. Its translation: CASSVHRSGANVLTF. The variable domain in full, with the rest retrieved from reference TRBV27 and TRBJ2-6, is EAQVTQNPRYLITVTGKKLTVTCSQNMNHEYMSWYRQDPGLGLRQIYYSMNVEVTDKGDVPEGYKVSRKEKRNFPLILESPSPNQTSLYFCASSVHRSGANVLTFGAGSRLTVL.

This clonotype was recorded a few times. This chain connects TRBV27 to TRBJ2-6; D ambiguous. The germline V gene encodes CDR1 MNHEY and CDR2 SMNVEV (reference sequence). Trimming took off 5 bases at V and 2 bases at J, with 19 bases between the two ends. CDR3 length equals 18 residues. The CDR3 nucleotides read TGTGCCAGCAGTAAATCAGGAAAGCCCCTGACTGGGGCCAACGTCCTGACTTTC. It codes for CASSKSGKPLTGANVLTF.

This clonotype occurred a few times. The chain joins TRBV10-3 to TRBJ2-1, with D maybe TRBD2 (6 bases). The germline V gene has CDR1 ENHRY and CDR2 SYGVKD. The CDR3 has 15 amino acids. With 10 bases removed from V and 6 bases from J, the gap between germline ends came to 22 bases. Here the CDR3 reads CATCKGGARGNEQFF. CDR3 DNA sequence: TGTGCCACCTGTAAGGGCGGGGCCCGCGGCAATGAGCAGTTCTTC.

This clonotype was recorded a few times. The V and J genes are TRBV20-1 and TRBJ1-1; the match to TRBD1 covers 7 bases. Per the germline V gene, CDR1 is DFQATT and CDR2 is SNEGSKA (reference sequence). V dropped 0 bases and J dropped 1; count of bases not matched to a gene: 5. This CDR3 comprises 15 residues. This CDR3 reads CSARDRQGKNTEAFF. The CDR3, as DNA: TGCAGTGCTAGAGATCGACAGGGTAAGAACACTGAAGCTTTCTTT.

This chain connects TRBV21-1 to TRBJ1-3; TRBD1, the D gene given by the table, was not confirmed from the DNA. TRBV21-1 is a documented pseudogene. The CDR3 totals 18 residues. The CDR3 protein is CASSKSGRPFSDGNTIYF. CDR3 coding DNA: TGTGCCAGCAGCAAGTCAGGGCGCCCTTTCTCGGATGGAAACACCATATATTTT.

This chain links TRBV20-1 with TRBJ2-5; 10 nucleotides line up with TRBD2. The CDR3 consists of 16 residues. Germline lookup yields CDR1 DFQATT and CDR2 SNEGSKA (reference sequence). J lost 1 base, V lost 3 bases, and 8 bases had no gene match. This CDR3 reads CSARGTSDPLQETQYF. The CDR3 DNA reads TGCAGTGCTAGGGGGACTAGCGACCCCCTCCAAGAGACCCAGTACTTC.

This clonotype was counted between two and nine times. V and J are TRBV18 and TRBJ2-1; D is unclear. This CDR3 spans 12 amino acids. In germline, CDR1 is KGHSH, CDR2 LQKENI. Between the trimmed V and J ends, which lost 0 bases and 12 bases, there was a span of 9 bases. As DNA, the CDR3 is TGTGCCAGCTCACCACCTATCGAGAGGCAGTTCTTC. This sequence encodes CASSPPIERQFF.

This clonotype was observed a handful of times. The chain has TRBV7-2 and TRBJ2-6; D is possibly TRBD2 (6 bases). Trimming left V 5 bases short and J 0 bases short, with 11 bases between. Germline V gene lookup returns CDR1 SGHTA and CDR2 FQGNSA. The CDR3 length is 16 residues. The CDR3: CASSHRESSGANVLTF. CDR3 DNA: TGTGCCAGCAGCCATCGGGAGAGCTCTGGGGCCAACGTCCTGACTTTC.

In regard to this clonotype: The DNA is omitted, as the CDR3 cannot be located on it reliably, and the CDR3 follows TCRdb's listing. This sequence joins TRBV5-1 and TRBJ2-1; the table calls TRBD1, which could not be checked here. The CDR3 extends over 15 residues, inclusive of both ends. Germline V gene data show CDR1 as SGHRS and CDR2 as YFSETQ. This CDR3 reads CASSFGQGSGSSEFF.

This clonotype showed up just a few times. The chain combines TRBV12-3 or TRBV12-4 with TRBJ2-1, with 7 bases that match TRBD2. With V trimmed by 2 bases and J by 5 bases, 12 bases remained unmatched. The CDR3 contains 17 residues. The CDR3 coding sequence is TGTGCCAGCAGTTTATTCGCCTCGGCTAGCGGAGACAATGAGCAGTTCTTC. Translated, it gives CASSLFASASGDNEQFF.